The 27 T cell receptor beta chains in this list originate from one sample, sequenced in a study of blood T cells in healthy people across ages. Combining a sample-barcoded 5' primer with a J-beta primer mix, a second PCR ran for roughly 7 to 12 cycles. TCRdb independently ran MiXCR on the 5' RACE reads; one entry per CDR3 protein. The top ten hold approximately 10% of the sample, which has about 1.6 million distinct CDR3 sequences, around 36% seen once. The sequencing sample was made of blood. Receptor source: a woman aged 30 to 39 in good health.

This clonotype was counted a few times. V gene TRBV28 combines with J gene TRBJ2-3, with D perhaps TRBD1 or TRBD2 (5 bases each). The CDR3 spans 13 residues. The V and J ends lost 10 bases and 6 bases respectively, with 17 bases between them. The germline V gene has CDR1 MDHEN and CDR2 SYDVKM. The CDR3 DNA reads TGTGCCACCAGAGGGGCGCGTAGGGATACGCAGTATTTT. Protein: CATRGARRDTQYF. Drawing the rest from reference TRBV28 and TRBJ2-3, the complete variable domain is DVKVTQSSRYLVKRTGEKVFLECVQDMDHENMFWYRQDPGLGLRLIYFSYDVKMKEKGDIPEGYSVSREKKERFSLILESASTNQTSMYLCATRGARRDTQYFGPGTRLTVL.

In its sample, this clonotype was seen many times. This rearrangement joins TRBV29-1 to TRBJ2-7, with D possibly matching TRBD2 (6 bases). There are 14 residues in the CDR3. Germline V CDR1 and CDR2: SQVTM, ANQGSEA. Trimming left V 3 bases short and J 4 bases short, with 16 bases between. The CDR3 sequence is CSVEGSEGTYEQYF. In nucleotides, the CDR3 is TGCAGCGTTGAGGGGTCGGAAGGGACTTACGAGCAGTACTTC.

This clonotype was counted between two and nine times. This rearrangement joins TRBV9 to TRBJ2-1; D may be TRBD1 or TRBD2 (5 bases each). V was cut by 1 base and J by 14 bases, with 16 bases left in between. Germline V gene sequence: CDR1 SGDLS, CDR2 YYNGEE. This CDR3 contains 13 residues. As DNA, the CDR3 is TGTGCCAGCAGCGTATATCCCGGGACCTTAAAGTTCTTC. Its protein product is CASSVYPGTLKFF.

Ten or more counts support this clonotype. The V gene is TRBV15, the J gene TRBJ1-1; maybe TRBD1 (6 bases). The V end was cut by 1 base, the J end by 8 bases, with 17 bases between. In germline, CDR1 is LNHNV, CDR2 YYDKDF (reference sequence). The CDR3 has 15 residues. The CDR3 coding sequence is TGTGCCACCAGCAGAGTAGAAGGCACAGGGCTCGAAGCTTTCTTT. Its protein is CATSRVEGTGLEAFF. The full variable domain, with the rest looked up from reference TRBV15 and TRBJ1-1, is DAMVIQNPRYQVTQFGKPVTLSCSQTLNHNVMYWYQQKSSQAPKLLFHYYDKDFNNEADTPDNFQSRRPNTSFCFLDIRSPGLGDTAMYLCATSRVEGTGLEAFFGQGTRLTVV.

This clonotype appeared a few times. This chain connects TRBV20-1 to TRBJ2-7, with TRBD2 identical over 8 bases. Unmatched junction bases numbered 4, after V lost 0 bases and J lost 0 bases. CDR1 and CDR2 (germline): DFQATT, SNEGSKA (reference sequence). The CDR3 extends over 15 amino acids. The CDR3 coding sequence is TGCAGTGCTAGAGACCGACTAGCGAACTCCTACGAGCAGTACTTC. Its translation: CSARDRLANSYEQYF.

This chain uses TRBV28 with TRBJ2-7; the D gene is possibly TRBD2 (6 bases). Germline V gene lookup returns CDR1 MDHEN and CDR2 SYDVKM. The CDR3 extends over 15 amino acids. V was trimmed by 8 bases and J by 6 bases, leaving 23 bases between them. CDR3 sequence (DNA): TGTGCCAGCTCCTCGCCCCGGAGGGCCGAGGGCGAGCAGTACTTC. Its translation: CASSSPRRAEGEQYF. The variable domain in full, with the rest retrieved from reference TRBV28 and TRBJ2-7, is DVKVTQSSRYLVKRTGEKVFLECVQDMDHENMFWYRQDPGLGLRLIYFSYDVKMKEKGDIPEGYSVSREKKERFSLILESASTNQTSMYLCASSSPRRAEGEQYFGPGTRLTVT.

Note on this clonotype: This clone may be a read error of a much larger clone one base away. This chain uses TRBV7-8 with TRBJ2-3; 9 bases line up with TRBD2. In germline, CDR1 is SGHVS, CDR2 FQNEAQ. The J segment lost 2 bases and the V segment lost 5 bases, leaving 8 bases of the junction unmatched. CDR3 length: 16 residues. CDR3 protein: CASSAGLARFTDTQYF. In DNA, the CDR3 is TGTGCCAGCAGCGCAGGACTAGCGAGGTTCACAGATACGCAGTATTTT.

The rearrangement links TRBV5-1 to TRBJ2-1, with D tentatively TRBD2 (5 bases). This CDR3 has 18 amino acids. CDR1 and CDR2 from the germline V gene are SGHRS and YFSETQ. V shed 1 base and J shed 4 bases, with 21 bases lying between them. CDR3 sequence reads: CASSLKVAAGPWYNEQFF. CDR3 in DNA: TGCGCCAGCAGCTTGAAGGTTGCGGCGGGCCCTTGGTACAATGAGCAGTTCTTC.

The V gene is TRBV2, the J gene TRBJ2-1; TRBD1 might be the D (5 bases). Per the germline V gene, CDR1 is SNHLY and CDR2 is FYNNEI. The CDR3 length is 17 residues. V lost 6 bases to trimming and J lost 4 bases, with 22 bases between them. DNA for the CDR3: TGTGCCAGCAGGACCCCAACCAACAGGTTTCCTTACAATGAGCAGTTCTTC. This codes for CASRTPTNRFPYNEQFF.

This clonotype was seen a few times. V gene TRBV6-1 combines with J gene TRBJ1-1; unclear D gene. V shed 4 bases and J shed 0 bases, with 6 bases lying between them. Germline V gives CDR1 MNHNS, CDR2 SASEGT. This CDR3 spans 13 amino acids. The CDR3 region is CASSVNLNTEAFF. CDR3 bases: TGTGCCAGCAGTGTCAATTTGAACACTGAAGCTTTCTTT.

This rearrangement joins TRBV7-9 to TRBJ1-5, with D unclear. V lost 5 bases and J lost 2, with 13 bases in between. Germline values: CDR1 SEHNR, CDR2 FQNEAQ (reference sequence). The CDR3 extends over 15 amino acids. Written as DNA, the CDR3 is TGTGCCAGCAGCGAGGAGGGTGTTGGCAATCAGCCCCAGCATTTT. It encodes CASSEEGVGNQPQHF.

V usage is TRBV6-5 and J usage is TRBJ2-7; D is perhaps TRBD1 (5 bases). Germline CDR1 is MNHEY and CDR2 is SVGAGI. There are 16 residues in the CDR3. Trimming took off 2 bases at V and 1 base at J, with 15 bases between the two ends. CDR3 residues: CASSYQAPDSSYEQYF. The CDR3 DNA reads TGTGCCAGCAGTTACCAGGCCCCAGACAGTTCCTACGAGCAGTACTTC.

The chain has TRBV6-1 and TRBJ2-1; D might be TRBD1 (5 bases). Germline assignment: CDR1 MNHNS and CDR2 SASEGT. Trimming took 10 bases from V and 6 from J, leaving 13 bases between them. There are 12 residues in the CDR3. The CDR3 sequence: CANRGIGNEQFF. The CDR3 DNA reads TGTGCCAATAGGGGAATCGGCAATGAGCAGTTCTTC.

This clonotype was recorded a few times. The chain combines TRBV28 with TRBJ2-1; the match to TRBD2 covers 7 bases. CDR3 length: 15 amino acids. Losses at the gene ends were 3 bases for V and 6 bases for J; bases not matched to a gene: 8. Germline loops: CDR1 MDHEN, CDR2 SYDVKM. The CDR3 sequence is CASSLPGGRRNEQFF. The CDR3 coding sequence is TGTGCCAGCAGTTTGCCGGGCGGGAGACGCAATGAGCAGTTCTTC.

This clonotype appeared a few times. The V gene is TRBV20-1, the J gene TRBJ2-7; D remains ambiguous. The V gene lost 5 bases and the J gene lost 2 bases, with 13 bases spanning the gap. There are 13 residues in the CDR3. Germline loops: CDR1 DFQATT, CDR2 SNEGSKA (reference sequence). The CDR3 nucleotides read TGCAGTGCTGCCTTGGGCAATCCCTACGAGCAGTACTTC. This gives the protein CSAALGNPYEQYF.

This chain connects TRBV7-9 to TRBJ2-7, with a weak D call TRBD2 (5 bases). This CDR3 spans 15 amino acids. Per the germline V gene, CDR1 is SEHNR and CDR2 is FQNEAQ (reference sequence). V was shortened by 6 bases and J by 3 bases, with 18 bases between the two germline ends. The DNA of the CDR3 is TGTGCCAGCAGATTGAGCGGCTCCGTACACTACGAGCAGTACTTC. Translating it yields CASRLSGSVHYEQYF.

This clonotype turned up a few times. V and J are TRBV6-1 and TRBJ2-1; D unclear. CDR3 length: 13 amino acids. V was pared by 4 bases and J by 9 bases, with 13 bases between. Germline assignment: CDR1 MNHNS and CDR2 SASEGT. The CDR3 loop is CASSGYIESEQFF. CDR3 sequence (DNA): TGTGCCAGCAGTGGGTACATAGAGAGTGAGCAGTTCTTC.

This clonotype was counted many times. The gene calls are TRBV20-1 and TRBJ1-5; D is ambiguous. The CDR3 is 15 residues long. The V and J ends lost 1 base and 3 bases respectively, with 13 bases between them. The V gene's germline CDR1 is DFQATT and CDR2 SNEGSKA (reference sequence). CDR3 loop: CSARAAVGYNQPQHF. In nucleotides, the CDR3 is TGCAGTGCTAGAGCGGCCGTGGGATACAATCAGCCCCAGCATTTT.

CDR3: CASSLSNLAGGPYEQYF. CDR3 in DNA: TGTGCCAGCAGCTTAAGTAACTTAGCGGGGGGGCCTTACGAGCAGTACTTC. The chain is built from TRBV7-3 and TRBJ2-7; 11 bases map to TRBD2. V shed 1 base, J shed 4 bases, and the junction held 9 bases outside the gene matches. The germline V gene encodes CDR1 SGHTA and CDR2 FQGTGA. The CDR3 is 17 residues long.

The chain couples TRBV12-3 or TRBV12-4 to TRBJ2-1; no clear D gene. This CDR3 comprises 11 residues. V lost 8 bases, J lost 10 bases, and 12 bases lay in between. CDR3 protein: CASGSSYEQFF. The CDR3 bases are TGTGCCAGCGGGTCCTCCTACGAGCAGTTCTTC.

As concerns this clonotype: Relative to the germline gene, one junction end is altered; a read error may explain this. The rearrangement links TRBV6-6 to TRBJ1-1, with a tentative D call TRBD1 (5 bases). The CDR3 is 14 amino acids. Germline CDR1 and CDR2: MNHNY and SVGAGI (reference sequence). The CDR3 bases are TGTGCCAACAGTTACTTTCAGGGTAACACTGAAGCTTTCTTT. Protein product: CANSYFQGNTEAFF.

The chain joins TRBV30 to TRBJ2-7, with 9 bases identical to TRBD1. Germline assignment: CDR1 GTSNPN and CDR2 SVGIG (reference sequence). With 5 bases clipped from V and 0 bases from J, the junction kept 2 bases outside the gene matches. This CDR3 comprises 13 residues. The CDR3 loop reads CAWGGQGSYEQYF. The CDR3 DNA sequence: TGTGCCTGGGGGGGACAGGGCTCCTACGAGCAGTACTTC.

Comments on this clonotype: A single base separates this from a much larger clone, so it may be a read error. V usage is TRBV20-1 and J usage is TRBJ2-3; 9 nucleotides line up with TRBD2. Germline V gene lookup returns CDR1 DFQATT and CDR2 SNEGSKA (reference sequence). The CDR3 sequence is 16 residues long. Trimming took 5 bases from V and 4 from J; bases not matched to a gene: 13. The CDR3 protein is CSAGGLALTSSDTQYF. In DNA form, the CDR3 reads TGCAGTGCTGGGGGACTAGCCCTGACTAGCTCAGATACGCAGTATTTT.

Concerning this clonotype: This could be a read error, since a much larger clone is one nucleotide away. The rearrangement links TRBV29-1 to TRBJ2-1, with D tentatively TRBD1 (6 bases). V dropped 4 bases and J dropped 9 bases, with 10 bases sitting between them. Germline CDR1 is SQVTM and CDR2 is ANQGSEA. The CDR3 runs 11 residues. As DNA, the CDR3 is TGCAGCGTTGTACAGGGCCCTGAGCAGTTCTTC. Protein sequence: CSVVQGPEQFF.

This clonotype is a singleton in its sample. This chain links TRBV7-9 with TRBJ1-4; D is unclear. Trimming cost V 0 bases and J 7 bases, with 6 bases left between them. This CDR3 has 13 residues. The germline gives CDR1 SEHNR, CDR2 FQNEAQ (reference sequence). CDR3 DNA: TGTGCCAGCAGCTTAGCAATAACTGAAAAACTGTTTTTT. It specifies CASSLAITEKLFF.

The rearrangement uses TRBV27 and TRBJ2-7; 10 nucleotides align to TRBD2. The CDR3 consists of 14 residues. V lost 6 bases and J lost 5; bases outside the gene matches: 7. Germline assignment: CDR1 MNHEY and CDR2 SMNVEV (reference sequence). The CDR3 nucleotides read TGTGCCAGCAGGGCTAGCGGGAGATCCCACGAGCAGTACTTC. It specifies CASRASGRSHEQYF.

The chain carries TRBV28 and TRBJ2-5, with 8 nucleotides matching TRBD2. J was trimmed by 9 bases and V by 5 bases; bases with no gene match: 14. This CDR3 is built from 15 residues. Germline values: CDR1 MDHEN, CDR2 SYDVKM. The CDR3 bases are TGTGCCAGCAGTGATAGCGGGAAACTAGTGGTGTCCCAGTACTTC. Translation gives CASSDSGKLVVSQYF.